The sequence of this T cell receptor beta chain was determined in a study of T-cell memory formation after mild COVID-19. Study-wide findings and caveats: Some responding clones appeared in pre-infection memory, suggesting cross-reactive memory joined.

Trimming removed 6 bases from V and 2 bases from J; junction bases left unmatched: 1. The CDR3 is 13 residues long. Constant-segment primers and 5'RACE yielded cDNA libraries for TCR alpha and TCR beta, each carrying sample barcodes and UMIs. TCRdb processed the 5' RACE reads anew with MiXCR; each CDR3 protein has one entry. The sample carries some 150,000 distinct CDR3 sequences, 19% recorded once. This clonotype was counted at least ten times. Its antigen is as yet unknown. J is TRBJ2-7 and V is TRBV12-3 or TRBV12-4; TRBD1 agrees at 10 bases. Sequencing used PBMCs or a T cell subset sorted from them (not recorded which). This clonotype originated in an adult woman who had mild COVID-19 (a few samples of this study predate the infection). Cell type and time point are not known. CDR3 nucleotides: TGTGCCAGCAGCGGGACAGGGGCCTACGAGCAGTACTTC. It encodes CASSGTGAYEQYF.